The source of this T cell receptor beta chain is a study of T cell clones after liver transplantation. This CDR3 comprises 14 residues. Between the trimmed V and J ends, which lost 5 bases and 5 bases, there was a span of 12 bases. Germline-derived CDR1 and CDR2 are SGHAT and FQNNGV. Some clones are missing from TCRdb's copy, which holds only in-frame ones; the method was immunoSEQ multiplex PCR. The sample lists 6,000 to 6,500 clones, 65% to 85% occurring once. This material consisted of CD8+ T cells from blood, taken before liver transplant. The chain couples TRBV11-2 to TRBJ2-2; D tentatively reads TRBD1 or TRBD2 (6 bases each). This TCR was recovered from a human donor who received a liver transplant. CDR3 residues: CASSNRGPTGELFF. The CDR3 DNA reads as TGTGCCAGCAGCAACCGGGGGCCGACCGGGGAGCTGTTTTTT.